This entry is about one T cell receptor beta chain. No cognate antigen has been identified for it. Nothing much larger sits one base from this clone, and base qualities are not available. The time point label on this specimen signifies: baseline before first vaccination. Vaccinee samples came from UK trials COV001 and COV002, including a single-blind randomized controlled phase 2/3 trial of AZD1222 (ChAdOx1 nCoV-19) in healthy adults. For TCRbeta chain sequencing, PBMC samples from trial participants were taken at day 0 and at day 28 after the second dose. This record belongs to a study of T cell responses to AZD1222 COVID-19 vaccine (dated by TCRdb to 2020 to 2022). Looking at the study overall: AZD1222 recipients given second doses at about 4 weeks or at about 12 weeks were pooled, since spike-specific TCR depth and breadth were not found to differ between the two schedules. A total of more than 230 trial participants underwent TCR sequencing, of whom about 200 received two doses of AZD1222 and some 25 received two doses of the MenACWY control vaccine. Trial participants were enrolled into age subgroups of 18-55, 56-69 and 70-plus years, which contained around 150, 29 and 61 TCR-sequenced participants, respectively. The paper's findings and limits, for the study overall: Only a handful of AZD1222 recipients were SARS-CoV-2 seropositive at baseline, limiting conclusions about previously exposed vaccinees. CD4 TCRs associated with the vaccine covered the entire spike protein, and the dominant responses were in regions 160-218 and 743-854. The 56-69-year group was small, and its depth increase did not reach significance, likely because of low power. Because no day 14 peak-response samples were available, the repertoires could be characterized only after the peak T cell response. After two AZD1222 doses, spike-specific TCR breadth and depth were significantly higher than at day 0 and than in MenACWY recipients. Participants were mostly white British and included more females than males, and it was suggested by the authors that clonal diversity may have been underestimated. Reportedly, close to half of the unique spike-specific TCRs recognized epitopes lying outside the regions that are mutated in the B.1.351 and B.1.1.7 variants.

Sequences MNHEY (CDR1) and SVGAGI (CDR2) are obtained from the germline V gene. The CDR3 measures 14 amino acids from cysteine to phenylalanine. Left in the record is the CDR3 DNA by itself, 42 bases read in frame from the first base. Between the V and J ends, shortened by 6 bases and 2 bases respectively, the junction contains 13 bases. The CDR3 regions of human TCRbeta chains were analyzed by immunosequencing. From the authors' description of their analysis: Repertoire TCRs were matched against a reference library of SARS-CoV-2-specific TCRs generated with the MIRA antigen-specificity platform. Breadth meant the fraction of unique TCRs that were SARS-CoV-2-associated, whereas depth meant the fraction of total T cells that were SARS-CoV-2-associated. Using the MIRA data, each spike-specific TCR was assigned both to the spike region to which the TCR was reactive and to a CD4 or CD8 class. Log10-transformed breadth and depth values were compared by one-way ANOVA with Sidak's multiple comparisons tests. TCRdb retrieved this table from immuneACCESS and kept in-frame rearrangements only. Not all clones are present; in checked studies, unresolved V genes account for under half, and no reason is known for the remainder. V and J calls and clone size are as listed in that table; D and trimming were resolved from the DNA. The sample profile shows approximately 92,000 clones; roughly 93% of them were found once. The top ten clonotypes cover 22% of the sample.

This sequence originates from an adult in good health. The chain is assembled from TRBV6-5 and TRBJ1-1; D gene: possibly TRBD1, on 5 matching bases. This specimen was peripheral blood, taken on day 0 of AZD1222 vaccination. Here the CDR3 is given as CASRTYGANTEAFF. The nucleotide sequence reads as follows: TGTGCCAGCAGGACATACGGGGCTAACACTGAAGCTTTCTTT.